Each of the 23 T cell receptor beta chains below was sequenced from the same sample in a study of T cells in narcolepsy. The table came from immunoSEQ multiplex PCR; TCRdb's copy has only in-frame clones and leaves some out. The table has around 18,000 clones, 72% seen once. Sequencing was performed on CD45RA- memory CD8+ T cells from PBMCs. These receptor sequences come from a human donor with narcolepsy.

Comments on this clone: The sample has other DNA sequences that encode this CDR3 too. V usage is TRBV27 and J usage is TRBJ2-7; D possibly uses TRBD1 or TRBD2 (5 bases each). The germline gives CDR1 MNHEY, CDR2 SMNVEV (reference sequence). V was pared by 5 bases and J by 0 bases, with 17 bases between. The CDR3 sequence is 16 residues long. CDR3 nucleotides: TGTGCCAGCAGTCTCTCCGGGGACGTTAGCTCCTACGAGCAGTACTTC. Encoded protein: CASSLSGDVSSYEQYF.

The J gene is TRBJ2-1, the V gene TRBV5-6, with 7 bases identical to TRBD2. The germline V gene has CDR1 SGHDT and CDR2 YYEEEE. CDR3 length: 14 residues. The junction had 4 bases not matched to a gene; V was cut back by 0 bases and J by 7 bases. CDR3 DNA sequence: TGTGCCAGCAGCTTGGCGGGACTACCAAATGAGCAGTTCTTC. Translating it yields CASSLAGLPNEQFF.

This chain uses TRBV27 with TRBJ1-3; 9 nucleotides align to TRBD1. CDR1 MNHEY and CDR2 SMNVEV come from the germline V gene (reference sequence). After removal of 8 bases from V and 2 bases from J, the junction contained 4 bases not matched to a gene. CDR3 size: 14 residues. For the CDR3, the DNA is TGTGCCAGCCGGGGACAGGGAGCTGGAAACACCATATATTTT. Its translation: CASRGQGAGNTIYF.

The chain employs TRBV2 and TRBJ1-4, with D perhaps matching TRBD1 (5 bases). The germline V gene encodes CDR1 SNHLY and CDR2 FYNNEI. CDR3 length: 14 residues. The ends were cut back, 6 bases at V and 8 bases at J, with 16 bases in the middle. This chain's CDR3 is CASRAQGSGEKLFF. The CDR3 DNA reads TGTGCCAGCAGGGCTCAGGGTAGTGGGGAAAAACTGTTTTTT. Full variable domain (missing parts from reference TRBV2 and TRBJ1-4): EPEVTQTPSHQVTQMGQEVILRCVPISNHLYFYWYRQILGQKVEFLVSFYNNEISEKSEIFDDQFSVERPDGSNFTLKIRSTKLEDSAMYFCASRAQGSGEKLFFGSGTQLSVL.

This sequence joins TRBV15 and TRBJ1-5, with TRBD1 matching over 7 bases. Germline V gives CDR1 LNHNV, CDR2 YYDKDF (reference sequence). J was trimmed by 5 bases and V by 0 bases; bases with no gene match: 4. The CDR3 consists of 15 residues. This CDR3 is CATSRDQGGDQPQHF. Here the CDR3 DNA reads TGTGCCACCAGCAGAGATCAGGGGGGCGATCAGCCCCAGCATTTT.

This clone appeared once. The chain uses TRBV21-1 and TRBJ2-1; the table's TRBD2 call for D was not verified on the DNA. TRBV21-1 is termed a pseudogene. The length of the CDR3 is 23 residues. DNA of the CDR3: TGTGCCAGCAGCCCTCCCGGGGAGGGACTAGCGGGAGAGGTCGGTAGGACCTACAATGAGCAGTTCTTC. Protein sequence: CASSPPGEGLAGEVGRTYNEQFF.

The chain uses TRBV9 and TRBJ1-2; D remains unclear. The germline V and J ends were trimmed by 0 bases and 10 bases, with 16 bases remaining between them. From germline, CDR1 is SGDLS and CDR2 YYNGEE. The CDR3 length is 14 residues. DNA of the CDR3: TGTGCCAGCAGCGTAGCGGACGGGAGACGTGACTACACCTTC. This encodes CASSVADGRRDYTF.

This clone showed up just a few times. The gene calls are TRBV7-8 and TRBJ1-5, with a weak D call TRBD1 (5 bases). Germline CDR1 reads SGHVS; CDR2 reads FQNEAQ. Trimming cost V 1 base and J 4 bases, with 5 bases left between them. This CDR3 contains 13 residues. The CDR3 coding sequence is TGTGCCAGCAGCTTAGGACAGAATCAGCCCCAGCATTTT. Its protein is CASSLGQNQPQHF. Full variable domain (outside the CDR3, taken from reference TRBV7-8 and TRBJ1-5): GAGVSQSPRYKVAKRGQDVALRCDPISGHVSLFWYQQALGQGPEFLTYFQNEAQLDKSGLPSDRFFAERPEGSVSTLKIQRTQQEDSAVYLCASSLGQNQPQHFGDGTRLSIL.

This clone was picked up a small number of times. This rearrangement joins TRBV10-2 to TRBJ2-7; TRBD2 might be the D (6 bases). This CDR3 comprises 14 residues. Germline lookup yields CDR1 WSHSY and CDR2 SAAADI. V lost 6 bases and J 1 base, leaving 13 bases between the germline ends. The CDR3 DNA is TGCGCCAGCAGCCCGGGACTGGAATCCTACGAGCAGTACTTC. Translating it yields CASSPGLESYEQYF.

The chain employs TRBV6-6 and TRBJ1-5, with 9 bases that match TRBD1. The V segment lost 6 bases and the J segment 9 bases; nucleotides outside the gene matches: 9. The germline V gene encodes CDR1 MNHNY and CDR2 SVGAGI (reference sequence). This CDR3 is built from 14 residues. This CDR3 is CASSSDRGIGPQHF. CDR3 bases: TGTGCCAGCAGCTCCGACAGGGGGATCGGGCCCCAGCATTTT.

This clone was seen only once. This chain joins TRBV9 and TRBJ2-5; D unclear. The J call may be in error: the DNA end matches TRBJ2-7 better. CDR3 length: 13 amino acids. CDR1 and CDR2 (germline): SGDLS, YYNGEE. CDR3 in amino acids: CASSADGLTEQYF. DNA of the CDR3: TGTGCCAGCAGCGCGGACGGTCTAACCGAGCAGTACTTC.

This clone is labeled medium-sized. The V gene is TRBV10-3, the J gene TRBJ1-1; perhaps TRBD1 as D (5 bases). Trimming cost V 7 bases and J 4 bases, with 19 bases left between them. CDR3 length equals 15 residues. Germline CDR1 reads ENHRY; CDR2 reads SYGVKD. DNA of the CDR3: TGTGCCATCACCGAGGGGTCATTTGGGAGCACTGAAGCTTTCTTT. Encoded protein: CAITEGSFGSTEAFF.

CDR3 DNA: TGTGCCAGCAGCACTAGCTGGGACATAGGCTACGAGCAGTACTTC. This encodes CASSTSWDIGYEQYF. This sequence joins TRBV9 and TRBJ2-7; possibly TRBD1 or TRBD2 for D (6 bases each). Trimming took off 4 bases at V and 3 bases at J, with 17 bases between the two ends. Per the germline V gene, CDR1 is SGDLS and CDR2 is YYNGEE. This CDR3 has 15 residues.

This clone is deemed medium-sized. J is TRBJ2-1 and V is TRBV13; D is unresolved. The CDR3 totals 13 residues. The germline V gene has CDR1 PRHDT and CDR2 FYEKMQ (reference sequence). V gave up 0 bases and J gave up 6 bases, with 6 bases separating them. CDR3 nucleotides: TGTGCCAGCAGCTTAGGACCAACCAATGAGCAGTTCTTC. This encodes CASSLGPTNEQFF.

The V call is TRBV7-9, the J call TRBJ1-2; a possible D gene is TRBD1 (5 bases). The CDR3 runs to 14 residues. The V gene lost 1 base and the J gene lost 4 bases, with 10 bases spanning the gap. Germline V gene sequence: CDR1 SEHNR, CDR2 FQNEAQ (reference sequence). The CDR3 nucleotides read TGTGCCAGCAGCTTAGTATCCCAGGGCTATGGCTACACCTTC. This translates into CASSLVSQGYGYTF.

V usage is TRBV5-1 and J usage is TRBJ2-7; possibly TRBD2 for D (5 bases). This CDR3 is built from 14 residues. Looked up from germline, CDR1 is SGHRS and CDR2 is YFSETQ. V gave up 2 bases and J gave up 0 bases, with 9 bases separating them. CDR3 region: CASSFGESSYEQYF. In DNA form, the CDR3 reads TGCGCCAGCAGCTTCGGGGAAAGCTCCTACGAGCAGTACTTC.

The rearrangement links TRBV27 to TRBJ2-7; tentatively, D is TRBD2 (6 bases). Between the trimmed V and J ends, which lost 5 bases and 6 bases, there was a span of 20 bases. The germline V gene has CDR1 MNHEY and CDR2 SMNVEV (reference sequence). This CDR3 contains 15 residues. CDR3 DNA sequence: TGTGCCAGCAGTCACGGGACTCTCGAGGTGGCCGAGCAGTACTTC. Translation gives CASSHGTLEVAEQYF.

The V and J genes are TRBV27 and TRBJ2-7, with 7 bases fitting TRBD1. This CDR3 comprises 16 residues. Germline CDR1 is MNHEY and CDR2 is SMNVEV (reference sequence). The J segment lost 0 bases and the V segment lost 0 bases, leaving 5 bases of the junction unmatched. The CDR3 DNA reads TGTGCCAGCAGTTTATCGATAGGACAGGTCTCCTACGAGCAGTACTTC. This sequence encodes CASSLSIGQVSYEQYF.

V and J are TRBV28 and TRBJ2-6; maybe TRBD1 (5 bases). Germline V gives CDR1 MDHEN, CDR2 SYDVKM. Between the trimmed V and J ends, which lost 4 bases and 0 bases, there was a span of 10 bases. This CDR3 has 16 amino acids. CDR3 loop: CASSSTGPSGANVLTF. Written as DNA, the CDR3 is TGTGCCAGCAGTTCAACAGGCCCCTCTGGGGCCAACGTCCTGACTTTC.

The CDR3: CAISETRANNQPQHF. The CDR3 DNA reads as TGTGCCATCAGTGAGACCCGGGCGAACAACCAGCCCCAGCATTTT. V and J are TRBV10-3 and TRBJ1-5; no clear D gene. The CDR3 runs 15 residues. Germline CDR1 is ENHRY and CDR2 is SYGVKD. Trimming removed 2 bases from V and 7 bases from J, with 15 bases in between.

This clone has only one observation. Here the CDR3 reads CASSFLGNQPQHF. The DNA for the CDR3 is TGCGCCAGCAGCTTTTTGGGGAATCAGCCCCAGCATTTT. The chain couples TRBV5-1 to TRBJ1-5; D is unresolved. V gave up 2 bases and J gave up 4 bases, with 7 bases separating them. Germline CDR1 SGHRS, CDR2 YFSETQ. The CDR3 contains 13 residues. The entire variable domain, with the rest obtained from reference TRBV5-1 and TRBJ1-5, is as follows: KAGVTQTPRYLIKTRGQQVTLSCSPISGHRSVSWYQQTPGQGLQFLFEYFSETQRNKGNFPGRFSGRQFSNSRSEMNVSTLELGDSALYLCASSFLGNQPQHFGDGTRLSIL.

The chain employs TRBV18 and TRBJ2-7, with D uncertain. CDR3 size: 15 residues. V lost 5 bases to trimming and J lost 6 bases, with 20 bases between them. The V gene's germline CDR1 is KGHSH and CDR2 LQKENI. The CDR3 sequence: CASSFRVPSACEQYF. The CDR3 DNA follows: TGTGCCAGCTCATTCCGGGTCCCTTCTGCCTGCGAGCAGTACTTC.

V gene TRBV27 combines with J gene TRBJ2-3; perhaps TRBD2 as D (5 bases). The V end lost 2 bases, the J end lost 6 bases, and 12 bases lay between the germline ends. This CDR3 comprises 14 residues. CDR1 MNHEY and CDR2 SMNVEV come from the germline V gene (reference sequence). Written as DNA, the CDR3 is TGTGCCAGCAGTTTAAGCGGTTCTCTGGATACGCAGTATTTT. Its protein product is CASSLSGSLDTQYF.